This entry concerns a single T cell receptor beta chain. This clone has just one count. This receptor's antigen is unknown. The record has no base qualities; no much larger clone is one base away. The time point label on this specimen signifies: baseline before first vaccination. The vaccinee samples were drawn from two UK trials, COV001 and COV002, one of which was a single-blind randomized controlled phase 2/3 trial testing AZD1222 (ChAdOx1 nCoV-19) in healthy adults. For TCRbeta chain sequencing, PBMC samples were collected from trial participants at day 0 and at day 28 after the second dose. The record originates from a study of T cell responses to AZD1222 COVID-19 vaccine (dated by TCRdb to the early 2020s). The study in broad terms: AZD1222 recipients with second doses at about 4 weeks or about 12 weeks were pooled, because spike-specific TCR depth and breadth did not differ between schedules. TCR sequencing covered about 230 trial participants: about 210 given two doses of AZD1222 and 26 given two doses of MenACWY control vaccine. Enrollment into the trials was organized by age into subgroups of 18-55, 56-69 and 70-plus years, and those subgroups contained about 160, 30 and 59 TCR-sequenced participants, respectively.

The CDR3 regions of human TCRbeta chains were subjected to immunosequencing. From the authors' description of their analysis: TCRs in the repertoires were matched against a reference library of SARS-CoV-2-specific TCRs that had been generated with the MIRA antigen-specificity platform. Breadth was defined as the fraction of unique TCRs that were SARS-CoV-2-associated. Depth was defined as the fraction of total T cells that were SARS-CoV-2-associated. Using the MIRA data, each spike-specific TCR was assigned both to the spike region to which the TCR was reactive and to a CD4 or CD8 class. Log10-transformed breadth and depth values were compared by one-way ANOVA with Sidak's multiple comparisons tests. TCRdb provides this immuneACCESS table in a form limited to in-frame rearrangements. Some clones are lacking; in checked studies, under half of them reflect an unresolved V gene, and why the rest are absent is not known. V, J and clone size were drawn from that table, and D and trimming were deduced from the DNA. Recorded for this sample are roughly 150,000 clones; roughly 88% of them occurred a single time. The ten largest clones add up to 2% to 2.5% of the sample.

The germline V gene supplies CDR1 SGHRS and CDR2 YFSETQ. Including the terminal cysteine and phenylalanine, the CDR3 comprises 14 residues. CDR3 DNA only is kept here, 42 bases in frame from base 1. V lost 1 base and J lost 1 base; the stretch between them is 7 bases long. The study at large found these results: The 56-69-year group was small, and its depth increase did not reach significance, likely because of low power. Because no day 14 peak-response samples were available, repertoires were characterized only after the peak T cell response. Reportedly, almost half of the unique spike-specific TCRs recognized epitopes lying outside the regions that are mutated in the B.1.351 and B.1.1.7 variants. Conclusions about previously exposed vaccinees were limited because only five to seven AZD1222 recipients were SARS-CoV-2 seropositive at baseline. Vaccine-associated CD4 TCRs spanned the whole spike protein, with dominant responses in regions 160-218 and 743-854. After two AZD1222 doses, spike-specific TCR breadth and depth were significantly higher than at day 0 and than in MenACWY recipients. Participants were mostly white British, with more females than males. The authors suggested clonal diversity may have been underestimated.

The source is an adult in good health. The chain joins TRBV5-1 to TRBJ2-3; there is no confident call for the D gene. Sequencing used peripheral blood, obtained on day 0 of AZD1222 vaccination. The nucleotides read TGCGCCAGCAGCTTGACCCAGGGCACAGATACGCAGTATTTT. Translated, it reads CASSLTQGTDTQYF.